The 7 T cell receptor beta chains presented below share a single source sample, sequenced in a study of CD8 T cells in Susac syndrome. The authors reverse transcribed 0.5 to 1 ug RNA with random hexamers. TCRdb reprocessed the immunoSEQ multiplex PCR reads via MiXCR and lists one record per CDR3 protein. The data contain a few hundred thousand distinct CDR3 sequences, over 90% of them seen just once; the ten biggest clones take up about 0.14%. Sequencing used CD4+ T cells from PBMCs. These receptors were collected from a human donor with Susac syndrome.

The chain carries TRBV30 and TRBJ1-2; 8 bases match TRBD1. J was trimmed by 8 bases and V by 8 bases; bases with no gene match: 16. The CDR3 consists of 14 residues. Germline-derived CDR1 and CDR2 are GTSNPN and SVGIG (reference sequence). The CDR3 spells CAGKHRGGRAGYTF. The CDR3 region has the DNA TGTGCCGGGAAACACAGGGGGGGCCGGGCCGGCTACACCTTC.

The V and J genes are TRBV18 and TRBJ1-2; no firm D call. This CDR3 comprises 13 residues. Trimming left V 2 bases short and J 3 bases short, with 7 bases between. Germline lookup yields CDR1 KGHSH and CDR2 LQKENI. For the CDR3, the DNA is TGTGCCAGCTCACCAGAGCCCCACTATGGCTACACCTTC. Its translation: CASSPEPHYGYTF.

This clonotype was picked up one time. The DNA for the CDR3 is TGTGCCAGCAGCCAAGATTGGGGGCGGGGGAATTCCTACGAGCAGTACTTC. Its translation is CASSQDWGRGNSYEQYF. The rearrangement joins TRBV3-1 to TRBJ2-7; TRBD2 might be the D (7 bases). CDR3 length equals 17 residues. Germline assignment: CDR1 LGHDT and CDR2 YNNKEL (reference sequence). V was pared by 0 bases and J by 1 base, with 16 bases between.

J is TRBJ1-6 and V is TRBV20-1; the D gene is possibly TRBD1 (6 bases). The CDR3 loop spans 15 amino acids. The ends were cut back, 5 bases at V and 5 bases at J, with 16 bases in the middle. Per germline, CDR1 DFQATT and CDR2 SNEGSKA (reference sequence). The CDR3 nucleotides are TGCAGTGCTGTGGGCCCGGCAGGGGATAATTCACCCCTCCACTTT. It translates to CSAVGPAGDNSPLHF.

The rearrangement uses TRBV6-4 and TRBJ1-1; D perhaps matches TRBD1 (5 bases). The ends were cut back, 7 bases at V and 1 base at J, with 13 bases in the middle. The CDR3 runs 14 residues. The germline V gene encodes CDR1 MRHNA and CDR2 SNTAGT. The CDR3 DNA is TGTGCCAGCACCCGGGACCACCCGAACACTGAAGCTTTCTTT. It specifies CASTRDHPNTEAFF.

The V gene is TRBV3-1, the J gene TRBJ2-3; the D is unclear. Per germline, CDR1 LGHDT and CDR2 YNNKEL (reference sequence). There are 13 residues in the CDR3. V lost 0 bases and J lost 7, with 8 bases in between. The CDR3 is CASSQDLGYTQYF. In nucleotides, the CDR3 is TGTGCCAGCAGCCAAGATCTAGGGTATACGCAGTATTTT.

The chain recombines TRBV20-1 with TRBJ1-5; no clear D. Germline V gene data show CDR1 as DFQATT and CDR2 as SNEGSKA (reference sequence). There are 13 residues in the CDR3. V dropped 1 base and J dropped 3 bases, with 7 bases sitting between them. The CDR3 region is CSARAADNQPQHF. CDR3 in DNA: TGCAGTGCTAGAGCGGCAGACAATCAGCCCCAGCATTTT.